This is a list of T cell receptor beta chains from one sample in a study of T cell repertoires and HLA-DP antigens. Method: immunoSEQ multiplex PCR; TCRdb's copy keeps in-frame clones and lacks some. Of over 100,000 clones listed, 80% to 95% were seen once; the top ten hold about 0.3%. Their antigens remain unidentified. Sequenced: CD4+ T cells from PBMCs. The receptors derive from a woman younger than 35 in good health and CMV-seronegative. CDR3s include the opening cysteine and the closing phenylalanine or tryptophan. A D gene is named only where the DNA matches it firmly. Size values are once, few and many counts, or a class for expanded clones, and some rows have none.

>once|-|TRBJ2-3|TRBV5-1
CASSLDPGWGTDTQYF
TGCGCCAGCAGCTTGGACCCAGGGTGGGGCACAGATACGCAGTATTTT
>-|-|TRBJ1-1|TRBV27
CASSSSRRRGTEAFF
TGTGCCAGCAGTTCCTCCCGACGTCGGGGCACTGAAGCTTTCTTT
>few|TRBD1|TRBJ2-7|TRBV19
CASRSRQGFFEQYF
TGTGCCAGTAGGTCGCGACAGGGGTTCTTCGAGCAGTACTTC
>-|-|TRBJ1-3|TRBV6-5
CATSIAPHSGNTIYF
TGTGCCACCTCAATAGCTCCCCACTCTGGAAACACCATATATTTT
>-|-|TRBJ2-3|TRBV6-1
CASSRETADTQYF
TGTGCCAGCAGTCGAGAGACTGCAGATACGCAGTATTTT
>-|-|TRBJ1-1|TRBV30
CAWIYTEAFF
TGTGCCTGGATATACACTGAAGCTTTCTTT
>-|TRBD1|TRBJ1-6|TRBV5-1
CASSPGTGRSSPLHF
TGCGCCAGCAGCCCCGGGACAGGACGGAGTTCACCCCTCCACTTT
>once|TRBD1|TRBJ1-5|TRBV18
CASSQTRTGGHGLSQPQHF
TGTGCCAGCTCGCAGACCAGGACAGGGGGCCACGGGTTGTCTCAGCCCCAGCATTTT
>-|-|TRBJ1-5|TRBV19
CASSFGFQPQHF
TGTGCCAGTAGTTTCGGGTTTCAGCCCCAGCATTTT
>-|-|TRBJ2-4|TRBV7-9
CASSLGLGGQDIQYF
TGTGCCAGCAGCTTAGGGCTGGGGGGTCAGGACATTCAGTACTTC
>-|-|TRBJ2-7|TRBV20-1
CSLGGSYEQYF
TGCAGTCTTGGGGGTTCGTACGAGCAGTACTTC
>-|-|TRBJ2-2|TRBV7-3
CASSLSGPGELFF
TGTGCCAGCAGCTTATCGGGGCCCGGGGAGCTGTTTTTT
>-|TRBD1|TRBJ2-5|TRBV7-9
CASSFYRGLGETQYF
TGTGCCAGCAGCTTTTATAGGGGGCTGGGAGAGACCCAGTACTTC
>-|-|TRBJ2-3|TRBV6-5
CASKSWADTQYF
TGTGCCAGCAAATCGTGGGCAGATACGCAGTATTTT
>once|-|TRBJ2-3|TRBV4-2
CASSQRVGNTDTQYF
TGTGCCAGCAGCCAAAGAGTTGGGAACACAGATACGCAGTATTTT
>-|-|TRBJ2-3|TRBV10-1
CASSGDSHPYTDTQYF
TGCGCCAGCAGTGGTGACAGTCACCCTTACACAGATACGCAGTATTTT
>-|-|TRBJ1-2|TRBV7-2
CASSDSRGWDGYTF
TGTGCCAGCAGCGACTCTAGGGGGTGGGATGGCTACACCTTC
>-|-|TRBJ2-3|TRBV5-4
CASSLSPRLNTDTQYF
TGTGCCAGCAGCTTGTCTCCTAGGCTTAACACAGATACGCAGTATTTT
>few|-|TRBJ1-1|TRBV30
CAWSRGKGTEAFF
TGTGCCTGGAGTAGGGGAAAGGGGACTGAAGCTTTCTTT
>-|TRBD1|TRBJ2-3|TRBV4-1
CASSQAGRGLSDTQYF
TGCGCCAGCAGCCAAGCAGGCAGGGGGCTGTCAGATACGCAGTATTTT
>-|TRBD1|TRBJ1-4|TRBV5-1
CASSLGGGRGEKLFF
TGCGCCAGCAGCTTGGGAGGGGGCCGCGGAGAAAAACTGTTTTTT
>-|-|TRBJ1-5|TRBV27
CASSLQGMSNQPQHF
TGTGCCAGCAGTTTACAGGGAATGAGCAATCAGCCCCAGCATTTT
>-|-|TRBJ1-4|TRBV29-1
CSVEDFTASLSEKLFF
TGCAGCGTTGAAGATTTCACTGCGAGCCTAAGTGAAAAACTGTTTTTT
>-|-|TRBJ2-1|TRBV28
CASSFVGLGSSYNEQFF
TGTGCCAGCAGTTTTGTGGGACTGGGAAGCTCCTACAATGAGCAGTTCTTC
>-|-|TRBJ1-5|TRBV7-2
CASSLEGIGLQPQHF
TGTGCCAGCAGCTTAGAGGGAATTGGTTTGCAGCCCCAGCATTTT
>once|TRBD2|TRBJ2-1|TRBV5-1
CASSLSSGRAGYNEQFF
TGCGCCAGCAGCTTGTCGAGCGGGAGGGCGGGATACAATGAGCAGTTCTTC
>-|TRBD2|TRBJ2-3|TRBV5-1
CASQLAGEKDTQYF
TGCGCCAGCCAGTTAGCGGGGGAGAAGGATACGCAGTATTTT
>-|-|TRBJ2-1|TRBV7-2
CASTTRSKSYNEQFF
TGTGCCAGCACCACTCGGAGCAAGTCCTACAATGAGCAGTTCTTC
>-|TRBD1|TRBJ2-5|TRBV2
CASTKQGLGKETQYF
TGTGCCAGCACCAAACAGGGGCTCGGAAAAGAGACCCAGTACTTC
>-|-|TRBJ2-2|TRBV30
CAWSGDGTGELFF
TGTGCCTGGAGTGGGGACGGCACCGGGGAGCTGTTTTTT
>once|-|TRBJ2-3|TRBV5-1
CASSLEGSTQYF
TGCGCCAGCAGCTTGGAGGGGTCTACGCAGTATTTT
>-|TRBD2|TRBJ2-5|TRBV7-2
CASSNPGLAGVSPETQYF
TGTGCCAGCAGCAATCCTGGACTAGCGGGAGTTTCACCGGAGACCCAGTACTTC
>once|-|TRBJ1-2|TRBV5-1
CASSTSISYGYTF
TGCGCCAGCAGCACCAGCATTAGCTATGGCTACACCTTC
>-|-|TRBJ2-5|TRBV15
CATSRSRRFEETQYF
TGTGCCACCAGCAGGAGCAGGAGGTTCGAAGAGACCCAGTACTTC
>once|-|TRBJ2-3|TRBV9
CASSVGRGPTDTQYF
TGTGCCAGCAGCGTAGGACGGGGACCCACAGATACGCAGTATTTT
>-|TRBD2|TRBJ2-3|TRBV27
CASSPLATVRTDTQYF
TGTGCCAGCAGTCCACTAGCGACCGTCCGCACAGATACGCAGTATTTT
>-|-|TRBJ2-7|TRBV19
CASSTLTAYEQYF
TGTGCCAGTAGTACCCTGACAGCCTACGAGCAGTACTTC
>-|-|TRBJ1-4|TRBV18
CASSDTVGEKLFF
TGTGCCAGCTCCGACACCGTCGGTGAAAAACTGTTTTTT
>-|-|TRBJ1-1|TRBV6-1
CASDTRLLLEAFF
TGTGCCAGCGACACGAGGCTATTACTTGAAGCTTTCTTT
>-|-|TRBJ2-1|TRBV7-3
CASSLIGNYNEQFF
TGTGCCAGCAGCTTAATCGGGAATTACAATGAGCAGTTCTTC
>few|-|TRBJ2-1|TRBV4-3
CASSREGVHEQFF
TGCGCCAGCAGCCGGGAGGGGGTCCATGAGCAGTTCTTC
>-|-|TRBJ2-5|TRBV27
CASSTGRRETQYF
TGTGCCAGCAGTACCGGGAGAAGGGAGACCCAGTACTTC
>-|-|TRBJ2-2|TRBV7-6
CASSSQDSNTGELFF
TGTGCCAGCAGCTCTCAGGACAGTAACACCGGGGAGCTGTTTTTT
>-|TRBD1|TRBJ1-6|TRBV19
CASSTGDRGGSPLHF
TGTGCCAGTAGTACGGGGGACAGGGGAGGTTCACCCCTCCACTTT
>-|-|TRBJ2-3|TRBV10-3
CAIARGATDTQYF
TGTGCCATAGCTCGAGGGGCCACAGATACGCAGTATTTT
>-|TRBD1|TRBJ2-7|TRBV28
CASSSAAGGFYEQYF
TGTGCCAGCAGCTCGGCGGCAGGGGGCTTCTACGAGCAGTACTTC
>-|TRBD1|TRBJ1-1|TRBV19
CASSIVRTGSGTEAFF
TGTGCCAGTAGTATAGTTCGGACAGGGTCGGGCACTGAAGCTTTCTTT
>-|TRBD1|TRBJ2-1|TRBV7-9
CASSFYRGMIDEQFF
TGTGCCAGCAGCTTCTACAGGGGAATGATCGATGAGCAGTTCTTC
>-|TRBD1|TRBJ2-1|TRBV7-2
CASSLTGTVVSNEQFF
TGTGCCAGCAGCCTTACCGGGACAGTAGTGAGCAATGAGCAGTTCTTC
>-|-|TRBJ1-4|TRBV18
CASSPRQEGEKLFF
TGTGCCAGCTCACCAAGGCAGGAAGGTGAAAAACTGTTTTTT
>-|TRBD1|TRBJ1-2|TRBV28
CASRTPVTGTYRYTF
TGTGCCTCTAGGACCCCGGTGACAGGGACGTACCGCTACACCTTC
>-|-|TRBJ1-1|TRBV2
CASSVVASNTEAFF
TGTGCCAGCAGTGTGGTAGCCTCGAACACTGAAGCTTTCTTT
>-|-|TRBJ2-1|TRBV6-5
CASSYAGTDSYNEQFF
TGTGCCAGCAGTTACGCCGGGACGGACTCCTACAATGAGCAGTTCTTC
>-|TRBD1|TRBJ2-3|TRBV6-1
CASYRTGNTDTQYF
TGTGCCAGCTATCGGACAGGAAACACAGATACGCAGTATTTT
>-|-|TRBJ1-5|TRBV7-3
CASSLTANQPQHF
TGTGCCAGCAGCTTAACCGCTAATCAGCCCCAGCATTTT